This T cell receptor (beta chain) was recorded in a study of blood T cell repertoires in COVID-19. Overall study context: Acute-phase and convalescent COVID-19 samples originated in the United States, Italy and Spain.

Here immunoSEQ multiplex PCR was the method, and the copy in TCRdb shows in-frame clones only, minus some. The data contain roughly 330,000 clones, 87% of them singletons. The participants were between about 18 and 100 years old and came from fewer than 25 US areas. The sample consisted of PBMCs or T cells enriched from blood (not recorded which). The TCR comes from a woman aged 25 to 39 who had recovered from COVID-19.

CDR3 bases: TGCAGCGCTGTCGGAGAGACAGGGGCGAACACTGAAGCTTTCTTT. This encodes CSAVGETGANTEAFF. The chain recombines TRBV29-1 with TRBJ1-1; TRBD1 matches 8 bases. The CDR3 runs 15 residues. Germline V gives CDR1 SQVTM, CDR2 ANQGSEA. V was pared by 7 bases and J by 1 base, with 11 bases of the junction left unmatched.